There are many counts of the clone carrying this TCR beta chain. Antigen unknown. The data originate from a study of CD8+CD57+ T cells in acquired aplastic anemia. Study-wide background: Sorted CD4+ and CD8+ cells yielded roughly 3.1 ug of DNA on average.

Study-wide results and caveats: Patients and controls had in common fewer than 30 CD8+ CDR3 sequences.

Genomic DNA served as template for TCR beta VDJ and CDR3 profiling. In TCRdb, the reads were re-called with MiXCR into one record per CDR3 protein. This table holds under 350,000 distinct CDR3 sequences, 56% found once. Patients picked for sequencing had shown CD8+CD57+ cell expansion detected by flow cytometry. The patients, all of them, had severe acquired aplastic anemia. The CDR3 is 13 residues long. Germline V gene lookup returns CDR1 MNHEY and CDR2 SVGAGI. V was trimmed by 5 bases and J by 4 bases, leaving 11 bases between them. The TCR sequence derives from a human donor with aplastic anemia. The chain carries TRBV6-5 and TRBJ1-2; TRBD1 is a possible D gene (6 bases). Sequenced material: sorted CD4+, CD8+, or CD8+CD57+ T cells (not recorded which) from PBMCs. The CDR3 is CASSTQGGYGYTF. In DNA, the CDR3 is TGTGCCAGCAGTACACAGGGTGGCTATGGCTACACCTTC.